The clone carrying this T cell receptor (beta chain) was observed a handful of times. Source study methods: ImmunoSEQ gave junction-only sequences without quality scores, so filtering differed. Repertoires were generated with immunoSEQ multiplex PCR, while TCRdb's copy carries only in-frame clones and drops some. Clone size and V and J calls were adopted from that table, with D and trimming inferred from the DNA. The table includes more than 2,000,000 clones, just over 90% detected once. This sample is part of a study of shared clonotypes between healthy human individuals. CDR3 size: 12 residues. Between the trimmed V and J ends, which lost 2 bases and 5 bases, there was a span of 7 bases. In germline, CDR1 is SGHTS, CDR2 YDEGEE.

The receptor comes from a man in his late teens or twenties in good health. Some clones in this sample may be carry-over from other donors' samples. The sample was naive CD4+ T cells from PBMCs. The subset denotes: CD45RA+ positively selected. This chain links TRBV5-8 with TRBJ1-1; no clear D gene. CDR3 region: CASSFMETEAFF. For the CDR3, the DNA is TGTGCCAGCAGCTTCATGGAGACTGAAGCTTTCTTT.